These 2 T cell receptor beta chains came from one sample sequenced in a study of cytomegalovirus exposure and HLA in healthy donors. PCR primers comprised 60 Vbeta and 13 Jbeta primers. TCRdb's table, derived via immunoSEQ multiplex PCR, lists solely in-frame clones and lacks some. The sample lists over 150,000 clones, over 60% occurring once. Specimen: PBMCs. The receptors shown here come from a woman in her 30s in good health and CMV-seronegative.

The chain links TRBV7-6 to TRBJ2-7; 7 nucleotides align to TRBD1. CDR1 and CDR2 (germline): SGHVS, FNYEAQ. The length of the CDR3 is 13 residues. V lost 5 bases to trimming and J lost 2 bases; unmatched junction nucleotides: 3. CDR3 amino acids: CASSMGQTYEQYF. The DNA for the CDR3 is TGTGCCAGCAGCATGGGACAGACCTACGAGCAGTACTTC.

A few counts support this clone. The chain links TRBV5-1 to TRBJ2-1; D possibly corresponds to TRBD2 (6 bases). Trimming stripped 0 bases from V and 4 bases from J, with 11 bases between. CDR1 is SGHRS and CDR2 is YFSETQ in the germline V gene. This CDR3 is 15 amino acids long. This CDR3 is CASSLARSGYNEQFF. Here the CDR3 DNA reads TGCGCCAGCAGCTTGGCCCGGAGCGGGTACAATGAGCAGTTCTTC.